A single sample is the source of the 3 T cell receptor beta chains below, sequenced in a study of blood T cell repertoires in COVID-19. Clones were sequenced by immunoSEQ multiplex PCR, and TCRdb holds only the in-frame ones, with some missing. The sample records roughly 64,000 clones, more than 60% being singletons. Sequencing was performed on peripheral blood. These receptors originate from a human donor in a cohort sampled during active COVID-19.

This clone showed up just a few times. This sequence joins TRBV19 and TRBJ2-1; possibly TRBD1 for D (5 bases). Germline V gene data show CDR1 as LNHDA and CDR2 as SQIVND (reference sequence). This CDR3 region has 14 residues. Deletions cut 3 bases from V and 8 bases from J, with 14 bases between. CDR3 nucleotide sequence: TGTGCCAGTAGTATGAACGGCAGGGCCGATGAGCAGTTCTTC. Amino acids: CASSMNGRADEQFF.

This rearrangement joins TRBV25-1 to TRBJ1-2, with 9 positions matching TRBD1. CDR3 size: 14 residues. After removal of 8 bases from V and 4 bases from J, the junction contained 8 bases not matched to a gene. CDR1 and CDR2 (germline): MGHDK, SYGVNS. The CDR3 bases are TGTGCCAGCCTTTCCGGGACAGGGATCTATGGCTACACCTTC. Encoded protein: CASLSGTGIYGYTF.

This chain connects TRBV15 to TRBJ1-5, with 7 bases lining up with TRBD1. Germline CDR1 LNHNV, CDR2 YYDKDF (reference sequence). Losses at the gene ends were 1 base for V and 7 bases for J; bases not matched to a gene: 4. The CDR3 length is 14 residues. The CDR3 here is CATSRVAGGQPQHF. The CDR3, as DNA: TGTGCCACCAGCAGAGTTGCAGGGGGGCAGCCCCAGCATTTT. Variable domain in full (rest from reference TRBV15 and TRBJ1-5): DAMVIQNPRYQVTQFGKPVTLSCSQTLNHNVMYWYQQKSSQAPKLLFHYYDKDFNNEADTPDNFQSRRPNTSFCFLDIRSPGLGDTAMYLCATSRVAGGQPQHFGDGTRLSIL.